The clone carrying this T cell receptor (beta chain) was detected ten times or more. Its antigen is unknown. From RNA transcripts, TCR beta CDR3 regions were amplified. The HTBI primer set was used in a first-round RT-PCR of the TCR CDR3. TCRdb redid the calling of the multiplex PCR reads with MiXCR, one entry per CDR3 protein. The data show about 560,000 distinct CDR3 sequences, 16% seen once. The data stem from a study of T cells in Graves' hyperthyroidism and ophthalmopathy. The study enrolled patients aged 18 to 65 with newly diagnosed hyperthyroidism of under 2 months' duration. On the basis of clinical symptoms, serum thyroxine and TRAb, thyroid ultrasound and orbital computed tomography, diagnoses were made. Regarding the study as a whole: Classification by a 13 V-J model distinguished ophthalmopathy from stable hyperthyroidism.

Germline CDR1 and CDR2: SGHRS and YFSETQ. The CDR3 consists of 13 residues. Between the trimmed V and J ends, which lost 1 base and 5 bases, there was a span of 10 bases. What was sequenced was blood. This clonotype was sampled from a woman aged 18-29 years with Graves' hyperthyroidism. This chain joins TRBV5-1 and TRBJ2-7; D remains unclear. CDR3 loop: CASSLPSPHEQYF. The CDR3 bases are TGCGCCAGCAGCTTGCCCTCACCCCACGAGCAGTACTTC.